This T cell receptor (beta chain) originates from a study of OX40 agonist ivuxolimab in advanced cancers. The study in broad terms: Ivuxolimab, which targeted the costimulatory receptor OX40 (CD134), was an agonistic, fully human IgG2 monoclonal antibody. Intravenous ivuxolimab was administered to patients every 2 weeks at six dose levels: 0.01, 0.1, 0.3, 1.5, 3 and 10 mg/kg. Of the 50 or so patients in dose escalation, some 20 had hepatocellular carcinoma, around 15 had melanoma, 9 had renal cell carcinoma and 9 had head and neck cancer. In the dose-escalation cohort, approximately 82% of patients were male, and the mean age was approximately 64 years, with a range of 23 to 79. Patients were allowed to have had prior anti-PD-1, anti-PD-L1 or anti-CTLA-4 therapy, and 40% of the dose-escalation patients had previously received checkpoint inhibitors. Partial responses were achieved by three dose-escalation patients, of whom one had hepatocellular carcinoma and two had cutaneous melanoma. Peripheral TCRbeta sequencing aimed to test whether ivuxolimab altered TCR sequence diversity and caused clonal T-cell expansion. The paper describes the monotherapy dose-escalation part (N ≈ 50 patients) of the phase I trial of ivuxolimab.

What the authors observed across the whole study: In partial responders in the 0.1-3.0 mg/kg groups, normalized peripheral clonal expansion was found to be among the lowest, especially among CD8+ T cells. Low levels of normalized T-cell clonal expansion were also seen in some patients who did not respond. On average, CD8+ T cells showed more expanded clones than CD4+ T cells after ivuxolimab. At doses from 0.1 to 3.0 mg/kg, clonal expansion was seen in both CD4+ and CD8+ blood T cells between baseline and week 6. Antigen specificity was not determined for the clonally expanded peripheral T cells.

V is reduced by 7 bases and J by 0 bases, leaving a spacing of 6 bases between them. The CDR3 contains 11 residues, cysteine and phenylalanine counted. Left in the record is the CDR3 DNA by itself, 33 bases read in frame from the first base. Via the germline V gene, CDR1 is SQVTM and CDR2 ANQGSEA. To sequence the TCRbeta CDR3 region, genomic DNA was isolated from the sorted cells. The immunoSEQ Assay was used to sequence the TCRbeta CDR3 regions. TCRdb re-hosts the immuneACCESS table, in-frame sequences only. Its copies lack some clones; in the studies checked, an unresolved V gene accounts for under half of them, and the cause for the rest is not known. The sample data list approximately 94,000 clones, and roughly 90% of these were observed just once. 3% to 4% of the sample is held by the ten biggest clonotypes. The trial excluded patients who had a history of autoimmune disease or who were on systemic immunosuppression. Peripheral blood for TCR sequencing was collected from all dose cohorts at baseline, on cycle 4 day 1, and on cycle 7 day 1. The samples were taken from a phase I, first-in-human, multicenter, open-label dose-escalation trial of ivuxolimab. Adults with locally advanced or metastatic melanoma, renal cell carcinoma, hepatocellular carcinoma or head and neck squamous cell carcinoma were enrolled in the trial. Before TCR sequencing, CD4+ and CD8+ T cells were separately sorted from peripheral blood.

In this sample, this clone turned up once. Its antigen is not yet known. The input lacks base qualities; no much larger clone sits a single base away. The chain links TRBV29-1 with TRBJ1-2, with an unclear D gene assignment. Source: CD4+ or CD8+ T cells sorted from blood, taken in a trial of the OX40 agonist ivuxolimab. This receptor was obtained from an adult with an advanced solid tumor such as melanoma, head and neck, liver or kidney cancer. The CDR3 reads CSADTNYGYTF. The DNA reads TGCAGCGCAGATACTAACTATGGCTACACCTTC. The variable domain in full, with residues beyond the CDR3 obtained from the reference TRBV29-1 and TRBJ1-2 genes, is SAVISQKPSRDICQRGTSLTIQCQVDSQVTMMFWYRQQPGQSLTLIATANQGSEATYESGFVIDKFPISRPNLTFSTLTVSNMSPEDSSIYLCSADTNYGYTFGSGTRLTVV.